A selection of T cell receptor beta chains follows, all from one sample in a study of blood T cell repertoires in COVID-19. The table came from immunoSEQ multiplex PCR; TCRdb's copy has only in-frame clones and leaves some out. The sample consists of 150,000 or so clones, about 80% of them appearing once. The sample comprised PBMCs or T cells enriched from blood (not recorded which). These TCRs come from a woman between 45 and 60 years old who had recovered from COVID-19. Each CDR3 is given with its conserved first and last residue. The D gene is left open where the match is weak. A clone size is listed for some rows: how often the clone was seen (once, few, many), or a class if it is expanded.

len: 10; abundance: NA; v_gene: TRBV10-3; d_gene: NA; j_gene: TRBJ1-1; CDR3nt: TGTGCCACCGGACAGAATGAAGCTTTCTTT; CDR3aa: CATGQNEAFF
len: 14; abundance: NA; v_gene: TRBV10-1; d_gene: NA; j_gene: TRBJ2-3; CDR3nt: TGCGCCAGCAGCCCCGGTCAAATCACAGATACGCAGTATTTT; CDR3aa: CASSPGQITDTQYF
len: 11; abundance: once; v_gene: TRBV20-1; d_gene: TRBD2; j_gene: TRBJ2-1; CDR3nt: TGCAGTGCCCTACTGACTAGCTCTCAGTTCTTC; CDR3aa: CSALLTSSQFF
len: 16; abundance: NA; v_gene: TRBV11-2; d_gene: TRBD1; j_gene: TRBJ1-6; CDR3nt: TGTGCCAGCAGCCCGGGACAGGGGGAGCTTAATTCACCCCTCCACTTT; CDR3aa: CASSPGQGELNSPLHF
len: 16; abundance: NA; v_gene: TRBV2; d_gene: TRBD2; j_gene: TRBJ2-3; CDR3nt: TGTGCCAGCAGTTCACTAGCGGGGGGGCCCCAGGATACGCAGTATTTT; CDR3aa: CASSSLAGGPQDTQYF
len: 14; abundance: NA; v_gene: TRBV13; d_gene: TRBD1; j_gene: TRBJ2-1; CDR3nt: TGTGCCAGCAGGATGGGGACAGCCTACAATGAGCAGTTCTTC; CDR3aa: CASRMGTAYNEQFF
len: 15; abundance: NA; v_gene: TRBV5-1; d_gene: TRBD2; j_gene: TRBJ2-7; CDR3nt: TGCGCCAGCAGCTTGGACGGGGGGGCCTCCTACGAGCAGTACTTC; CDR3aa: CASSLDGGASYEQYF
len: 14; abundance: NA; v_gene: TRBV27; d_gene: NA; j_gene: TRBJ1-2; CDR3nt: TGTGCCAGCAGTTACGACAGGTCTAACTATGGCTACACCTTC; CDR3aa: CASSYDRSNYGYTF
len: 14; abundance: few; v_gene: TRBV28; d_gene: TRBD2; j_gene: TRBJ2-7; CDR3nt: TGTGCCAGCAGGGTAGCGGGAGGCTCCTACGAGCAGTACTTC; CDR3aa: CASRVAGGSYEQYF
len: 19; abundance: NA; v_gene: TRBV7-3; d_gene: TRBD2; j_gene: TRBJ2-3; CDR3nt: TGTGCCAGCAGCTTAGGGGGGGCCAGCGGGAGGGCCCACGCAGATACGCAGTATTTT; CDR3aa: CASSLGGASGRAHADTQYF
len: 12; abundance: NA; v_gene: TRBV19; d_gene: NA; j_gene: TRBJ2-2; CDR3nt: TGTGCCACCACAGGGAACACCGGGGAGCTGTTTTTT; CDR3aa: CATTGNTGELFF
len: 15; abundance: NA; v_gene: TRBV5-1; d_gene: NA; j_gene: TRBJ1-5; CDR3nt: TGCGCCAGCAGCTTGGGGCCGGAGGGCAATCAGCCCCAGCATTTT; CDR3aa: CASSLGPEGNQPQHF
len: 15; abundance: NA; v_gene: TRBV13; d_gene: TRBD2; j_gene: TRBJ2-7; CDR3nt: TGTGCCAGCAGCTCACCGACTAGCGGATCCTACGAGCAGTACTTC; CDR3aa: CASSSPTSGSYEQYF
len: 16; abundance: NA; v_gene: TRBV28; d_gene: NA; j_gene: TRBJ1-5; CDR3nt: TGTGCCAGCAGGACGTATGGTTACAGGGAAGGACAGCCCCAGCATTTT; CDR3aa: CASRTYGYREGQPQHF
len: 13; abundance: NA; v_gene: TRBV7-3; d_gene: NA; j_gene: TRBJ2-3; CDR3nt: TGTGCCAGCAGCTCACCAGGCACAGATACGCAGTATTTT; CDR3aa: CASSSPGTDTQYF
len: 15; abundance: NA; v_gene: TRBV28; d_gene: NA; j_gene: TRBJ1-1; CDR3nt: TGTGCCAGCATACAACATGGGGGGGGGAACACTGAAGCTTTCTTT; CDR3aa: CASIQHGGGNTEAFF
len: 14; abundance: NA; v_gene: TRBV5-4; d_gene: TRBD1; j_gene: TRBJ1-1; CDR3nt: TGTGCCAGCAGCTTGGACAGGGGGAACACTGAAGCTTTCTTT; CDR3aa: CASSLDRGNTEAFF
len: 15; abundance: NA; v_gene: TRBV18; d_gene: TRBD2; j_gene: TRBJ2-1; CDR3nt: TGTGCCAGCTCACCCACGGGACTAGACTACAATGAGCAGTTCTTC; CDR3aa: CASSPTGLDYNEQFF
len: 19; abundance: NA; v_gene: TRBV29-1; d_gene: TRBD2; j_gene: TRBJ2-1; CDR3nt: TGCAGCGTTGTAGGCAGAGCGTGGGGTAGCGGGAGGGCTGTCAATGAGCAGTTCTTC; CDR3aa: CSVVGRAWGSGRAVNEQFF
len: 16; abundance: NA; v_gene: TRBV4-2; d_gene: NA; j_gene: TRBJ2-6; CDR3nt: TGTGCCAGCAGCCAAGTCCCTAGCTCTGGGGCCAACGTCCTGACTTTC; CDR3aa: CASSQVPSSGANVLTF
len: 14; abundance: NA; v_gene: TRBV30; d_gene: NA; j_gene: TRBJ2-2; CDR3nt: TGTGCCTGGAGTGTAAAGGGCGGGACCGGGGAGCTGTTTTTT; CDR3aa: CAWSVKGGTGELFF
len: 13; abundance: NA; v_gene: TRBV10-3; d_gene: TRBD1; j_gene: TRBJ1-1; CDR3nt: TGTGCCATCAGTGCCCCAGGGGGCACTGAAGCTTTCTTT; CDR3aa: CAISAPGGTEAFF
len: 15; abundance: NA; v_gene: TRBV7-9; d_gene: NA; j_gene: TRBJ2-3; CDR3nt: TGTGCCAGCAGCACCCGGGGTACTAGCACAGATACGCAGTATTTT; CDR3aa: CASSTRGTSTDTQYF
len: 13; abundance: NA; v_gene: TRBV11-3; d_gene: NA; j_gene: TRBJ1-1; CDR3nt: TGTGCCAGCAGCTCTCGGAGTTGGTCTGAAGCTTTCTTT; CDR3aa: CASSSRSWSEAFF
len: 13; abundance: NA; v_gene: TRBV7-2; d_gene: NA; j_gene: TRBJ1-1; CDR3nt: TGTGCCAGCACCCTCCTCCATGGTAGCCGGGCTTTCTTT; CDR3aa: CASTLLHGSRAFF
len: 16; abundance: once; v_gene: TRBV2; d_gene: NA; j_gene: TRBJ1-2; CDR3nt: TGTGCCAGCAGTGAATTTACATTCGGGGGGGGCTATGGCTACACCTTC; CDR3aa: CASSEFTFGGGYGYTF
len: 13; abundance: NA; v_gene: TRBV13; d_gene: TRBD1; j_gene: TRBJ2-5; CDR3nt: TGTGCCAGCAGCCCCGGGACAGAAGAGACCCAGTACTTC; CDR3aa: CASSPGTEETQYF
len: 14; abundance: few; v_gene: TRBV5-1; d_gene: NA; j_gene: TRBJ1-6; CDR3nt: TGCGCCAGCAGCTTGGCAGGGGTCAATTCACCCCTCCACTTT; CDR3aa: CASSLAGVNSPLHF
len: 14; abundance: NA; v_gene: TRBV29-1; d_gene: NA; j_gene: TRBJ2-1; CDR3nt: TGCAGCGTCTTCCTAGCGAAAGGTGTCGATGAGCAGTTCTTC; CDR3aa: CSVFLAKGVDEQFF
len: 15; abundance: NA; v_gene: TRBV5-4; d_gene: NA; j_gene: TRBJ2-3; CDR3nt: TGTGCCAGCAGCTTGTATCGGGGAACCACAGATACGCAGTATTTT; CDR3aa: CASSLYRGTTDTQYF
len: 14; abundance: NA; v_gene: TRBV28; d_gene: NA; j_gene: TRBJ2-3; CDR3nt: TGTGCCAGCACCTTACTAGGTCCTCCAGATACGCAGTATTTT; CDR3aa: CASTLLGPPDTQYF
len: 16; abundance: NA; v_gene: TRBV27; d_gene: NA; j_gene: TRBJ2-1; CDR3nt: TGTGCCAGCAGTTTATCCGGACTCAAGACCTACAATGAGCAGTTCTTC; CDR3aa: CASSLSGLKTYNEQFF
len: 16; abundance: NA; v_gene: TRBV5-1; d_gene: TRBD1; j_gene: TRBJ1-3; CDR3nt: TGCGCCAGCAGCTTAGGGACAGGGGTCTCTGGAAACACCATATATTTT; CDR3aa: CASSLGTGVSGNTIYF
len: 15; abundance: many; v_gene: TRBV6-2/TRBV6-3; d_gene: NA; j_gene: TRBJ1-2; CDR3nt: TGTGCCAGCAGTTACTCGACGGGGGGCGGCTATGGCTACACCTTC; CDR3aa: CASSYSTGGGYGYTF
len: 14; abundance: NA; v_gene: TRBV6-5; d_gene: TRBD1; j_gene: TRBJ2-4; CDR3nt: TGTGCCAGCAGTTACGACAGGGGACAAAACATTCAGTACTTC; CDR3aa: CASSYDRGQNIQYF
len: 15; abundance: NA; v_gene: TRBV6-5; d_gene: TRBD1; j_gene: TRBJ2-2; CDR3nt: TGTGCCGCAGACACAGGGGAAGGGGACACCGGGGAGCTGTTTTTT; CDR3aa: CAADTGEGDTGELFF